The 14 T cell receptor beta chains reported below all come from one sample, sequenced in a study of circulating and synovial CD4+ cells in juvenile arthritis. Generated by immunoSEQ multiplex PCR, the TCRdb table keeps only in-frame clones and is missing some. The sample includes under 40,000 clones, just over 90% seen only once; the top ten take roughly 3.1%. The sequenced sample was CD4+ T cells from blood. Receptors were obtained from a human donor with juvenile idiopathic arthritis.

The rearrangement uses TRBV27 and TRBJ1-3; TRBD1 matches 8 bases. Trimming cost V 6 bases and J 1 base; bases outside gene matches: 5. CDR3 length: 15 amino acids. CDR1 and CDR2 (germline): MNHEY, SMNVEV (reference sequence). CDR3 bases: TGTGCCAGCAGCCGAACAGGGGGTTCTGGAAACACCATATATTTT. Translation: CASSRTGGSGNTIYF.

This clone was counted between two and nine times. The chain recombines TRBV30 with TRBJ2-7; 13 nucleotides align to TRBD2. The V gene's germline CDR1 is GTSNPN and CDR2 SVGIG (reference sequence). The CDR3 runs to 17 residues. With 2 bases clipped from V and 6 bases from J, the junction kept 13 bases outside the gene matches. CDR3 protein: CAWSSRGGLAGVGEQYF. The CDR3 region has the DNA TGTGCCTGGAGTAGTAGGGGTGGACTAGCGGGAGTCGGCGAGCAGTACTTC.

The chain is built from TRBV5-6 and TRBJ2-3, with TRBD2 identical over 12 bases. The germline CDR1 and CDR2 sequences are SGHDT and YYEEEE. The trim removed 2 bases at V and 5 bases at J, leaving 9 bases unmatched. The CDR3 extends over 17 amino acids. CDR3 region: CASSFKGLAGRGDTQYF. The CDR3 nucleotides are TGTGCCAGCAGCTTCAAAGGACTAGCGGGACGGGGAGATACGCAGTATTTT.

The J gene is TRBJ2-4, the V gene TRBV15, with 8 bases identical to TRBD2. The junction had 3 bases not matched to a gene; V was cut back by 5 bases and J by 0 bases. This CDR3 comprises 15 residues. The germline CDR1 and CDR2 sequences are LNHNV and YYDKDF (reference sequence). This chain's CDR3 is CATSQSGGAKNIQYF. The CDR3 DNA reads TGTGCCACCAGCCAGAGCGGGGGAGCCAAAAACATTCAGTACTTC.

The J gene is TRBJ1-2, the V gene TRBV10-3; D perhaps matches TRBD1 (5 bases). The germline V gene has CDR1 ENHRY and CDR2 SYGVKD. The CDR3 covers 13 residues. V lost 4 bases to trimming and J lost 7 bases, with 13 bases between them. CDR3 coding DNA: TGTGCCATCAGTGGAACGGGGCGGGGTGGCTACACCTTC. Residues: CAISGTGRGGYTF.

This chain uses TRBV9 with TRBJ2-3; tentatively, D is TRBD2 (6 bases). The germline V gene has CDR1 SGDLS and CDR2 YYNGEE. The ends were cut back, 2 bases at V and 1 base at J, with 11 bases in the middle. CDR3 size: 15 residues. CDR3 nucleotides: TGTGCCAGCAGCGTTTCAGGGACTGGCACAGATACGCAGTATTTT. This gives the protein CASSVSGTGTDTQYF. The variable domain in full, with the rest retrieved from reference TRBV9 and TRBJ2-3, is DSGVTQTPKHLITATGQRVTLRCSPRSGDLSVYWYQQSLDQGLQFLIQYYNGEERAKGNILERFSAQQFPDLHSELNLSSLELGDSALYFCASSVSGTGTDTQYFGPGTRLTVL.

The chain joins TRBV4-2 to TRBJ2-3; TRBD2 matches at 14 bases. Germline loops: CDR1 LGHNA, CDR2 YNFKEQ. V lost 4 bases, J lost 5 bases, and 2 bases stayed unmatched. CDR3 length equals 15 residues. CDR3 in amino acids: CASSRLAGGVDTQYF. CDR3 sequence (DNA): TGTGCCAGCAGCCGACTAGCGGGAGGGGTAGATACGCAGTATTTT.

The chain employs TRBV19 and TRBJ2-7; 9 nucleotides line up with TRBD2. Germline lookup yields CDR1 LNHDA and CDR2 SQIVND (reference sequence). J was trimmed by 6 bases and V by 2 bases; bases with no gene match: 5. This CDR3 spans 14 amino acids. In DNA form, the CDR3 reads TGTGCCAGTAGTATACTAGCGGGAAAAGGCGAGCAGTACTTC. This codes for CASSILAGKGEQYF. The full variable domain, with the rest looked up from reference TRBV19 and TRBJ2-7, is DGGITQSPKYLFRKEGQNVTLSCEQNLNHDAMYWYRQDPGQGLRLIYYSQIVNDFQKGDIAEGYSVSREKKESFPLTVTSAQKNPTAFYLCASSILAGKGEQYFGPGTRLTVT.

The chain combines TRBV5-4 with TRBJ2-5; perhaps TRBD1 as D (5 bases). The J call may be faulty, since TRBJ2-7 better matches the DNA end. The germline V gene has CDR1 SGHNT and CDR2 YYREEE (reference sequence). This CDR3 has 13 residues. Written as DNA, the CDR3 is TGTGCCAGCAGCTTTGGCAGGGATTACGAGCAGTACTTC. Protein: CASSFGRDYEQYF.

V gene TRBV7-2 combines with J gene TRBJ2-2; no firm D call. The CDR3 spans 14 residues. The V end was cut by 6 bases, the J end by 6 bases, with 14 bases between. Germline CDR1 SGHTA, CDR2 FQGNSA. The CDR3 region has the DNA TGTGCCAGCAGTCGACTGCCCGCAGCCGGGGAGCTGTTTTTT. Its translation is CASSRLPAAGELFF. Looking up the rest from reference TRBV7-2 and TRBJ2-2 gives the full variable domain: GAGVSQSPSNKVTEKGKDVELRCDPISGHTALYWYRQSLGQGLEFLIYFQGNSAPDKSGLPSDRFSAERTGGSVSTLTIQRTQQEDSAVYLCASSRLPAAGELFFGEGSRLTVL.

This clone was recorded only once. This rearrangement joins TRBV7-9 to TRBJ1-1; a possible D gene is TRBD1 (6 bases). Trimming stripped 6 bases from V and 11 bases from J, with 16 bases between. This CDR3 has 12 residues. The germline V gene encodes CDR1 SEHNR and CDR2 FQNEAQ (reference sequence). CDR3 region: CASSSTGGYAFF. The CDR3 nucleotides read TGTGCCAGCAGTTCGACAGGCGGTTATGCTTTCTTT.

V and J are TRBV4-2 and TRBJ1-1; D may be TRBD1 (5 bases). CDR1 and CDR2 from the germline V gene are LGHNA and YNFKEQ. The length of the CDR3 is 13 residues. The V end lost 0 bases, the J end lost 9 bases, and 11 bases lay between the germline ends. Here the CDR3 DNA reads TGTGCCAGCAGCCAAGATCGGGGGTTACAAGCTTTCTTT. Protein product: CASSQDRGLQAFF.

This chain connects TRBV19 to TRBJ2-3; D is possibly TRBD2 (5 bases). The CDR3 extends over 13 amino acids. Trimming stripped 6 bases from V and 0 bases from J, with 7 bases between. In germline, CDR1 is LNHDA, CDR2 SQIVND (reference sequence). The CDR3 reads CASRGASTDTQYF. The CDR3 nucleotides read TGTGCCAGTAGGGGAGCTAGCACAGATACGCAGTATTTT.

The chain recombines TRBV9 with TRBJ2-6; D not resolved. V was cut by 3 bases and J by 0 bases, with 4 bases left in between. Germline V CDR1 and CDR2: SGDLS, YYNGEE. The CDR3 is 14 residues long. The CDR3 DNA sequence: TGTGCCAGCAGCGCTAACTCTGGGGCCAACGTCCTGACTTTC. Translation gives CASSANSGANVLTF.